This T cell receptor beta chain was documented in a study of blood T cell repertoires in COVID-19. On the study more broadly: Material from acute and convalescent COVID-19 was sourced from the United States, Italy and Spain. PBMCs, B-cell-depleted T cells, or T cells were the source of the cDNA or gDNA that made up the material.

The V and J ends lost 10 bases and 5 bases respectively, with 17 bases between them. This CDR3 region has 13 residues. The germline gives CDR1 SNHLY, CDR2 FYNNEI. Per the study methods: Reference gene primer amplification yielded estimated nucleated cell counts. Method: immunoSEQ multiplex PCR; TCRdb's copy keeps in-frame clones and lacks some. The D gene and trimming were derived from the DNA, and the V and J assignments and clone size from that table. The sample gives 140,000 to 150,000 clones, 87% of which show up once; around 0.91% is in the top ten. The source material was peripheral blood. This sequence joins TRBV2 and TRBJ1-2; weak D call: TRBD1 (5 bases). The source of this sequence is a woman aged 50 to 65 with acute or convalescent COVID-19. This CDR3 is CANAQDGLYGYTF. The CDR3 region has the DNA TGTGCCAACGCACAGGACGGCTTATATGGCTACACCTTC.